This T cell receptor (beta chain) was identified during a study of T cells after yellow fever vaccination. Across the whole study: Fractions of limited cellularity were prepared by means of SMART-Seq v4 Ultra Low Input. General study findings and limits: Weaker overall, the secondary response nonetheless peaked faster (day 5 versus 15). Abundant clonotypes from the bulk population could have been carried over as contaminants into FACS-sorted repertoires.

Universal primer sites and UMIs were introduced during 5'RACE template-switching synthesis of TCR cDNA. Each CDR3 protein gets one entry after TCRdb re-called the 5' RACE reads with MiXCR. The sample contains about 85,000 distinct CDR3 sequences, 10% to 15% of which appear only once. CDR3 size: 13 residues. Germline values: CDR1 SGHNT, CDR2 YYREEE (reference sequence). V gave up 7 bases and J gave up 8 bases, with 18 bases separating them. Sequenced material: CD8+ T cells not binding an NS4B(214-222) dextramer, sorted from PBMCs, taken roughly 20 days after the first yellow fever vaccination. This sequence joins TRBV5-4 and TRBJ1-1; D gene ambiguous. This receptor was identified in a man in his late teens or twenties who received the YFV17D yellow fever vaccine. Here the CDR3 DNA reads TGTGCCAGCGCCTCCTTAAACACGGGCGAAGCTTTCTTT. Its translation: CASASLNTGEAFF.